This is a list of T cell receptor beta chains from one sample in a study of blood T cell repertoires in COVID-19. Repertoires were generated with immunoSEQ multiplex PCR, while TCRdb's copy carries only in-frame clones and drops some. The table includes hundreds of thousands of clones, 85% to 90% detected once. What was sequenced was PBMCs or T cells enriched from blood (not recorded which). Every receptor here comes from a man between 18 and 29 years old who had recovered from COVID-19. CDR3s include the opening cysteine and the closing phenylalanine or tryptophan. The order of the fields is CDR3 protein, CDR3 DNA, V gene, clone size, D gene, J gene. The D gene is left open where the match is weak. The listing skips clone size in some rows; elsewhere it reads once, few, many or a size class.

CATSRGQGLSEQYF | TGTGCCACCAGCAGAGGGCAGGGGCTGTCCGAGCAGTACTTC | TRBV15 | . | . | TRBJ2-7
CASSEGGQGAEQYF | TGTGCCAGCAGTGAAGGCGGACAGGGGGCCGAGCAGTACTTC | TRBV6-1 | once | TRBD1 | TRBJ2-7
CASSPREGTGGNTEAFF | TGTGCCAGCTCACCACGGGAAGGGACAGGGGGAAACACTGAAGCTTTCTTT | TRBV18 | . | TRBD1 | TRBJ1-1
CASSLAGGRNNSPLHF | TGTGCCAGCAGCTTAGCCGGGGGAAGGAATAATTCACCCCTCCACTTT | TRBV7-9 | . | . | TRBJ1-6
CASSETGSYQPQHF | TGTGCCAGCAGTGAAACAGGGAGTTATCAGCCCCAGCATTTT | TRBV2 | once | . | TRBJ1-5
CSVVTSWGETQYF | TGCAGCGTTGTGACTAGTTGGGGAGAGACCCAGTACTTC | TRBV29-1 | . | . | TRBJ2-5
CASSPASGRVHF | TGTGCCAGCAGCCCAGCTAGCGGGAGGGTGCACTTC | TRBV11-2 | . | TRBD2 | TRBJ2-7
CASSSSRVRDGELFF | TGTGCCAGCAGTAGTTCCCGGGTGAGGGATGGGGAGCTGTTTTTT | TRBV28 | . | . | TRBJ2-2
CASSGTRESYNEQFF | TGCGCCAGCAGCGGGACTAGGGAATCCTACAATGAGCAGTTCTTC | TRBV5-1 | . | TRBD2 | TRBJ2-1
CASSQTSGNEQFF | TGTGCCAGCAGCCAGACTAGCGGCAATGAGCAGTTCTTC | TRBV7-2 | . | TRBD2 | TRBJ2-1
CASTLEGTGGEKLFF | TGTGCCAGCACCTTGGAGGGGACAGGTGGAGAAAAACTGTTTTTT | TRBV7-2 | . | TRBD1 | TRBJ1-4
CASSLYSKQPQHF | TGTGCCAGCAGCTTATACTCGAAGCAGCCCCAGCATTTT | TRBV7-2 | . | . | TRBJ1-5
CASSLATGGDEKLFF | TGTGCCAGCAGCCTCGCGACAGGGGGGGATGAAAAACTGTTTTTT | TRBV5-8 | . | TRBD1 | TRBJ1-4
CASSLRRQDRDYGYTF | TGTGCCAGCAGTCTGAGACGCCAGGACAGAGATTATGGCTACACCTTC | TRBV28 | . | . | TRBJ1-2
CASTWVRAFF | TGTGCCAGCACGTGGGTGCGGGCTTTCTTT | TRBV6-4 | . | . | TRBJ1-1
CASSEIDRRNYGYTF | TGTGCCAGCAGTGAAATAGACAGGAGGAACTATGGCTACACCTTC | TRBV6-1 | once | . | TRBJ1-2
CASSHGQGNTEAFF | TGTGCCAGCAGCCACGGACAGGGGAACACTGAAGCTTTCTTT | TRBV7-9 | . | TRBD1 | TRBJ1-1
CASSIGVSSSEQYF | TGTGCCAGTAGTATTGGAGTCTCCTCCTCCGAGCAGTACTTC | TRBV19 | . | . | TRBJ2-7
CSVATGDSNYEQYF | TGCAGCGTTGCGACAGGGGATTCGAACTACGAGCAGTACTTC | TRBV29-1 | . | TRBD1 | TRBJ2-7
CASSPTGTAYEQYF | TGTGCCAGCAGCCCTACCGGGACAGCCTACGAGCAGTACTTC | TRBV27 | . | TRBD1 | TRBJ2-7
CASSPGRGQGANQPQHF | TGTGCCAGTAGTCCCGGAAGAGGACAGGGGGCCAATCAGCCCCAGCATTTT | TRBV19 | . | TRBD1 | TRBJ1-5
CASSLGGDSTDTQYF | TGTGCCAGCAGCTTGGGCGGGGACAGCACAGATACGCAGTATTTT | TRBV5-6 | . | . | TRBJ2-3
CASSLRTGGIGELFF | TGTGCCAGCAGCTTACGGACAGGGGGAATCGGGGAGCTGTTTTTT | TRBV7-2 | . | TRBD1 | TRBJ2-2
CASSPQKARGQETQYF | TGTGCCAGCTCACCACAAAAAGCCAGGGGCCAAGAGACCCAGTACTTC | TRBV18 | . | . | TRBJ2-5
CASSSYLRLAGGLPDTQYF | TGTGCCAGCAGCTCCTACCTCCGACTAGCGGGAGGGCTCCCAGATACGCAGTATTTT | TRBV7-6 | . | TRBD2 | TRBJ2-3
CASSLYGQGIYEQYF | TGTGCCAGCAGTCTGTATGGACAGGGGATTTACGAGCAGTACTTC | TRBV27 | . | TRBD1 | TRBJ2-7
CATSIGTGTTYNEQFF | TGTGCCACCAGCATAGGGACAGGGACTACCTACAATGAGCAGTTCTTC | TRBV24-1 | . | TRBD1 | TRBJ2-1
CASATKPSFNEKLFF | TGCGCCAGCGCTACTAAACCAAGTTTTAATGAAAAACTGTTTTTT | TRBV4-1 | . | . | TRBJ1-4
CAIYRGGAGYTGELFF | TGTGCCATCTATAGGGGGGGCGCCGGGTACACCGGGGAGCTGTTTTTT | TRBV27 | . | . | TRBJ2-2
CASSVVGGNEQFF | TGCGCCAGCAGTGTCGTCGGGGGCAATGAGCAGTTCTTC | TRBV5-1 | . | . | TRBJ2-1
CASSQGQGGYEQYF | TGTGCCAGCTCACAGGGACAGGGGGGTTACGAGCAGTACTTC | TRBV18 | . | TRBD1 | TRBJ2-7
CASRQGFQPQHF | TGTGCCAGCAGGCAGGGGTTCCAGCCCCAGCATTTT | TRBV2 | once | . | TRBJ1-5
CASSQHPGQGDTEAFF | TGTGCCAGCAGCCAACACCCGGGACAGGGGGACACTGAAGCTTTCTTT | TRBV3-1/TRBV3-2 | . | TRBD1 | TRBJ1-1
CASSLAEPGRNNEQFF | TGTGCCAGCAGCTTGGCCGAGCCCGGCAGGAACAATGAGCAGTTCTTC | TRBV5-4 | . | . | TRBJ2-1
CASSPPTGSGNYGYTF | TGTGCCAGCAGCCCACCCACAGGGTCGGGTAACTATGGCTACACCTTC | TRBV7-2 | once | . | TRBJ1-2
CAYKIYSYEQYF | TGTGCCTACAAAATATACTCCTACGAGCAGTACTTC | TRBV30 | . | . | TRBJ2-7
CASSQPQGPNEKLFF | TGCGCCAGCAGCCAACCACAGGGCCCTAATGAAAAACTGTTTTTT | TRBV4-3 | . | . | TRBJ1-4
CASSPDRGPQNIQYF | TGTGCCAGCAGTCCCGACAGGGGTCCCCAAAACATTCAGTACTTC | TRBV27 | . | TRBD1 | TRBJ2-4
CASTKGGPPYEQYF | TGTGCCAGCACAAAGGGGGGGCCACCCTACGAGCAGTACTTC | TRBV6-5 | . | . | TRBJ2-7
CASSGGLNYGYTF | TGTGCCAGCAGCGGGGGCCTGAACTATGGCTACACCTTC | TRBV7-2 | . | . | TRBJ1-2
CASSLRAPSGDEQFF | TGTGCCAGCAGCTTGCGGGCTCCCTCAGGCGATGAGCAGTTCTTC | TRBV7-2 | . | . | TRBJ2-1
CASSRGQGSTEAFF | TGTGCCAGCAGCCGGGGACAGGGATCCACTGAAGCTTTCTTT | TRBV11-2 | . | TRBD1 | TRBJ1-1
CASSLAGLAGAEQYF | TGTGCCAGCAGTCTCGCCGGACTAGCGGGAGCCGAGCAGTACTTC | TRBV6-2/TRBV6-3 | . | TRBD2 | TRBJ2-7
CASSFSLAGPPYEQYF | TGTGCCAGCAGCTTTTCCCTAGCGGGGCCCCCCTACGAGCAGTACTTC | TRBV7-9 | . | TRBD2 | TRBJ2-7
CASSPRPDKQYF | TGTGCCAGCAGCCCCCGACCGGACAAACAGTATTTT | TRBV3-1/TRBV3-2 | . | . | TRBJ2-3
CASSVRTGGDVHGYTF | TGTGCCAGCAGTGTTAGGACAGGGGGCGATGTTCATGGCTACACCTTC | TRBV25-1 | . | TRBD1 | TRBJ1-2
CASSSGVHSTDTQYF | TGTGCCAGCAGCTCGGGGGTCCACAGCACAGATACGCAGTATTTT | TRBV7-7 | . | . | TRBJ2-3
CASSSGQGTDTQYF | TGTGCCAGCAGTTCCGGACAGGGCACAGATACGCAGTATTTT | TRBV28 | . | TRBD1 | TRBJ2-3